This TCR beta chain was profiled in a study of shared clonotypes between healthy human individuals. The authors split each subset's genomic DNA evenly across several immunoSEQ plates. The table came from immunoSEQ multiplex PCR; TCRdb's copy has only in-frame clones and leaves some out. This sample has 550,000 to 650,000 clones, with 95% to 97% found just once. Study conclusions and caveats: Deeper or shallower sequencing was expected to change how clonotypes are shared among donors.

CDR3 length: 15 residues. With 5 bases clipped from V and 5 bases from J, the junction kept 11 bases outside the gene matches. Germline V gives CDR1 LNHDA, CDR2 SQIVND (reference sequence). Comment on this clone: Its antigen is unidentified.

Terminally differentiated effector memory CD45RA+ cells were excluded from the naive CD8 cells, which were CD45RO-negative and positively selected for CCR7. Sequenced sample: naive CD8+ T cells sorted from blood. The chain is built from TRBV19 and TRBJ1-1; 7 nucleotides line up with TRBD1. This clonotype was sampled from a young woman in good health. The CDR3 protein is CASSSRTGSTTEAFF. The DNA of the CDR3 is TGTGCCAGTAGTTCCCGGACAGGTTCTACGACTGAAGCTTTCTTT.